Here is one TCR beta chain with its context. In the naive CD8 group, cells lacked CD45RO and were positively selected for CCR7, so terminally differentiated effector memory CD45RA+ cells were left out. Germline CDR1 SEHNR, CDR2 FQNEAQ (reference sequence). This CDR3 has 18 residues. Trimming removed 5 bases at V and 0 bases at J, with 20 bases between. This entry is derived from a study of shared clonotypes between healthy human individuals. Sequenced by immunoSEQ multiplex PCR; TCRdb stores in-frame clones only, minus some. The table records around 2.1 million clones, about 93% of them present only once.

The rearrangement joins TRBV7-9 to TRBJ2-1; D is unclear. Sample: naive CD8+ T cells from PBMCs. The origin of this receptor is a young man in good health. Some clones in this sample may be carry-over from other donors' samples. This chain's CDR3 is CASSTTRTLVGSYNEQFF. The CDR3, as DNA: TGTGCCAGCAGCACCACCCGAACTCTAGTGGGCTCCTACAATGAGCAGTTCTTC.